This T cell receptor (beta chain) was obtained from a study of naive and memory T cell subsets. General study results and limits: Clonotypes are single alpha or beta chains, not paired receptors. Findings for naive and memory subsets could not be checked against ground truth. Between naive and memory subsets, TCR abundance power law exponents differed. In naive cells, over 90% of TCR sequences were seen only once.

The beta constant-region primer was an equimolar mix of two oligonucleotides covering TRBC1 and TRBC2. Four rounds of PCR amplified the ligated cDNA using nested alpha and beta constant-region primers plus SP2. TCRdb recomputed calls from the UMI-ligation and nested PCR reads with MiXCR, one row per CDR3 protein. The data hold more than 100,000 distinct CDR3 sequences, with 35% to 45% observed a single time. Many counts were recorded for this clonotype. Its matching antigen is unknown. V shed 5 bases and J 5 bases; nucleotides not matched to a gene: 10. Germline V gives CDR1 MNHEY, CDR2 SMNVEV (reference sequence). The CDR3 is made up of 16 amino acids.

Sequencing was done on a sample of central memory CD4+ T cells from blood. The receptor comes from a human donor in good health. The gene calls are TRBV27 and TRBJ2-1, with TRBD2 matching over 9 bases. CDR3 sequence: CASSGIAGDGNNEQFF. Here the CDR3 DNA reads TGTGCCAGCAGTGGAATAGCGGGAGACGGAAACAATGAGCAGTTCTTC.